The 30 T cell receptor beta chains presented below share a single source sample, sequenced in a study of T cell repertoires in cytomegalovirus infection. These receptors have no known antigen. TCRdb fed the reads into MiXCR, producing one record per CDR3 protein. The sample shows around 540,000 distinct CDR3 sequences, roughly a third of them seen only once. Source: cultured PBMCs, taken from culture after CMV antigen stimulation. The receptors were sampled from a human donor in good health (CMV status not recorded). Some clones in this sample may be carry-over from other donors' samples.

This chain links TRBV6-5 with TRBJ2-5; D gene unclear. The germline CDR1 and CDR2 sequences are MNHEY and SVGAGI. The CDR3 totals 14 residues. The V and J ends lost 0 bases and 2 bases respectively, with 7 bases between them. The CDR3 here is CASSYSVGQETQYF. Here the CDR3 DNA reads TGTGCCAGCAGTTACTCTGTCGGACAAGAGACCCAGTACTTC.

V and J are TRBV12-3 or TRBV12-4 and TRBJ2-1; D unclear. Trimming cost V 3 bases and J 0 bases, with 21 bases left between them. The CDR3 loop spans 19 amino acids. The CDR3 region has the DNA TGTGCCAGCAGTTTTGGGCTATTCGTGGGGTTAAGCTCCTACAATGAGCAGTTCTTC. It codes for CASSFGLFVGLSSYNEQFF.

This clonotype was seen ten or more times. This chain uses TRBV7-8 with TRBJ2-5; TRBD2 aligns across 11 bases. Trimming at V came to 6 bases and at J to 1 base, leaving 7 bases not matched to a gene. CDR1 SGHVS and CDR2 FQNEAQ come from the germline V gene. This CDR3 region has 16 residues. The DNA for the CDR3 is TGTGCCAGCAGTCGCCGACTAGCGGGGATCCAAGAGACCCAGTACTTC. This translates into CASSRRLAGIQETQYF.

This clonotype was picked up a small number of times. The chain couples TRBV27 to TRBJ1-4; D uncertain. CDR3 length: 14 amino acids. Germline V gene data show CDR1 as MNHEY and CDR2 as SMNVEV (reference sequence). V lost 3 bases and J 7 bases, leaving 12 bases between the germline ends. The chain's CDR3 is CASSFFRAGEKLFF. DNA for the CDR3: TGTGCCAGCAGTTTTTTCCGGGCTGGTGAAAAACTGTTTTTT.

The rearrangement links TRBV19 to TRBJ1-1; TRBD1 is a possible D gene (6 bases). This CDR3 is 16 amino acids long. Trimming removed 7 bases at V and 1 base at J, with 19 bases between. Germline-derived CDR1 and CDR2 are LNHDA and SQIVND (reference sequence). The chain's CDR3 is CASTLYGGQENTEAFF. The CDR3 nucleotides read TGTGCCAGTACCTTATACGGGGGCCAGGAGAACACTGAAGCTTTCTTT.

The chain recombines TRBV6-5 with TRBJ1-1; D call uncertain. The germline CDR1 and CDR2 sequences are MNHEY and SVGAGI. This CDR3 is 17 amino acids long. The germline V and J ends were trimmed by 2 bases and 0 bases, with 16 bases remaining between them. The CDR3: CASSYGRPSVMNTEAFF. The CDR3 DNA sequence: TGTGCCAGCAGTTACGGCAGGCCGTCAGTCATGAACACTGAAGCTTTCTTT.

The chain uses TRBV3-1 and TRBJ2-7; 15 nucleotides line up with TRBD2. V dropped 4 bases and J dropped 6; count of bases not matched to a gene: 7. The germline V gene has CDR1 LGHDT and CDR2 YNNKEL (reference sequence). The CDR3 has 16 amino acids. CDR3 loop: CASSPGLAGGWGEQYF. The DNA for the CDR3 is TGTGCCAGCAGCCCGGGACTAGCGGGAGGATGGGGCGAGCAGTACTTC.

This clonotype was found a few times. CDR3 amino acids: CASSLTRDYSTDTQYF. The CDR3 DNA reads as TGTGCCAGCAGCTTAACCCGGGACTACAGCACAGATACGCAGTATTTT. The genes are TRBV7-2 and TRBJ2-3; 7 positions agree with TRBD2. The germline CDR1 and CDR2 sequences are SGHTA and FQGNSA. The CDR3 extends over 16 amino acids. Trimming removed 2 bases from V and 0 bases from J; junction bases left unmatched: 5.

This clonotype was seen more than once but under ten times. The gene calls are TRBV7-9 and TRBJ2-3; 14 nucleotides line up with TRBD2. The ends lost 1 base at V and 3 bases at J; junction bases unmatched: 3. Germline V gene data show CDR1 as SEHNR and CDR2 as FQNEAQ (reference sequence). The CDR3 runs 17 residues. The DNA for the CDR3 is TGTGCCAGCAGCTTAGGGACTAGCGGGAGGACGACAGATACGCAGTATTTT. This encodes CASSLGTSGRTTDTQYF.

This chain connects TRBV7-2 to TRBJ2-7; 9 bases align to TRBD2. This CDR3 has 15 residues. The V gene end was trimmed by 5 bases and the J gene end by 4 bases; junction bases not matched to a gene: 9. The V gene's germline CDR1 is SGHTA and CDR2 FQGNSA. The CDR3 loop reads CASSPKAGGLYEQYV. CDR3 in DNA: TGTGCCAGCAGCCCAAAAGCGGGGGGCCTATACGAGCAGTACGTC.

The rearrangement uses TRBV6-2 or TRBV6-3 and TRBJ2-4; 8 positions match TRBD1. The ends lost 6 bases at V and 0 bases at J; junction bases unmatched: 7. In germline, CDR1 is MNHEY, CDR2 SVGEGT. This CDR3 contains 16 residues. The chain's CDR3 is CASSSGQVIAKNIQYF. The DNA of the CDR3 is TGTGCCAGCAGCTCGGGACAGGTTATAGCCAAAAACATTCAGTACTTC.

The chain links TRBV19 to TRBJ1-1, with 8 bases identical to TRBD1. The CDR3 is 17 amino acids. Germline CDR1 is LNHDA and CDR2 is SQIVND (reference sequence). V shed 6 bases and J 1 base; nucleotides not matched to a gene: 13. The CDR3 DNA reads TGTGCCAGTAGAAGATGGAATGCAGGGGGCTCGAACACTGAAGCTTTCTTT. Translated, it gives CASRRWNAGGSNTEAFF.

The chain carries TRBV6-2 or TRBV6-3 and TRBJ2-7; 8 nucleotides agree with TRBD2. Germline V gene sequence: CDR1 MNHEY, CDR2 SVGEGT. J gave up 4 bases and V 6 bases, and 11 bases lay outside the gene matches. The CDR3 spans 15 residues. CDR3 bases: TGTGCCAGCAGGGCAACGGGGGGGAGAGGATACGAGCAGTACTTC. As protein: CASRATGGRGYEQYF.

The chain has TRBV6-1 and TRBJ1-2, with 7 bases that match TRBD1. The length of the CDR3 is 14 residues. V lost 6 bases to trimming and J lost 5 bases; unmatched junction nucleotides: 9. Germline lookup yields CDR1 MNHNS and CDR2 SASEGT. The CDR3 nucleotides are TGTGCCAGCAGCCGAGGACAGGTGGCATATGGCTACACCTTC. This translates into CASSRGQVAYGYTF.

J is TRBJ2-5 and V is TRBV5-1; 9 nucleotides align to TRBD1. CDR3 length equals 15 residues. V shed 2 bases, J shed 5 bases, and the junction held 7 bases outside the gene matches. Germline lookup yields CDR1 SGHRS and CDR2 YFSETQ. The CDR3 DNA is TGCGCCAGCAGCTTAACCGGGACAGGGAAGGAGACCCAGTACTTC. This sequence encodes CASSLTGTGKETQYF.

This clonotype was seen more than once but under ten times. CDR3 nucleotide sequence: TGTGCCAGCAGTTACTCGAAAAGCAGGGGACAATACGAGCAGTACTTC. Translating it yields CASSYSKSRGQYEQYF. The chain employs TRBV6-5 and TRBJ2-7; perhaps TRBD1 as D (6 bases). CDR1 and CDR2 (germline): MNHEY, SVGAGI. Trimming took 0 bases from V and 4 from J, leaving 16 bases between them. The CDR3 is 16 residues long.

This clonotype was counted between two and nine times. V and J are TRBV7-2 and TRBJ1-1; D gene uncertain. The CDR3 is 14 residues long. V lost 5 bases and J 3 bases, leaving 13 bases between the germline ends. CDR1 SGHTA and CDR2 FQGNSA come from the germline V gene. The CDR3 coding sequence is TGTGCCAGCAGCCCCGAATCGACGTACACTGAAGCTTTCTTT. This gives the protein CASSPESTYTEAFF.

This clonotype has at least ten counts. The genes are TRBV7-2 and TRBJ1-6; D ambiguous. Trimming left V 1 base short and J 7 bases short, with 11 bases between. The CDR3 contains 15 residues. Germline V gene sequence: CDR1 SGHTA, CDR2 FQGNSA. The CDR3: CASSLEGMRNSPLHF. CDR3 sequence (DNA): TGTGCCAGCAGCTTAGAAGGGATGAGGAATTCACCCCTCCACTTT.

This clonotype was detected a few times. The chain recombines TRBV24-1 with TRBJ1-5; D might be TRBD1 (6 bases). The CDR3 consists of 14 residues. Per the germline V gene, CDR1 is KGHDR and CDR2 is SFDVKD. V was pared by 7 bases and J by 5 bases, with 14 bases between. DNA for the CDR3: TGTGCCACCAGCTCAGGGGTTTACGATCAGCCCCAGCATTTT. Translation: CATSSGVYDQPQHF.

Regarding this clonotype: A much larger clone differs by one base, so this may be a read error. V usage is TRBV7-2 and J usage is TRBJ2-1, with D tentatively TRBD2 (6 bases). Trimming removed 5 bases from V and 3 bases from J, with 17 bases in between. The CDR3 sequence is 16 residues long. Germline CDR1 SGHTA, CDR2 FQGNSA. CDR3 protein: CASSQRRAIGYNEQFF. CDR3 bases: TGTGCCAGCAGCCAGAGGAGGGCCATTGGCTACAATGAGCAGTTCTTC. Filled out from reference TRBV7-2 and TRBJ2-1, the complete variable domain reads GAGVSQSPSNKVTEKGKDVELRCDPISGHTALYWYRQSLGQGLEFLIYFQGNSAPDKSGLPSDRFSAERTGGSVSTLTIQRTQQEDSAVYLCASSQRRAIGYNEQFFGPGTRLTVL.

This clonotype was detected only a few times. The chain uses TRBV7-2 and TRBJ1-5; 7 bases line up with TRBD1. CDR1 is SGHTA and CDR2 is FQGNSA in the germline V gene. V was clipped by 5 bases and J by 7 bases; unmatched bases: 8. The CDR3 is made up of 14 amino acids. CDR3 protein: CASSGRQGGQPQHF. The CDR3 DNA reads TGTGCCAGCAGCGGAAGACAGGGAGGACAGCCCCAGCATTTT.

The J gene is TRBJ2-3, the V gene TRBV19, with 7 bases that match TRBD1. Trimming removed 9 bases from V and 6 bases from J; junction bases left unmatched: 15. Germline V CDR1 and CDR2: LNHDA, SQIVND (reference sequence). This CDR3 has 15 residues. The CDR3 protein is CASPDGQGVPDTQYF. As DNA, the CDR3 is TGTGCCAGCCCCGACGGCCAGGGGGTCCCCGATACGCAGTATTTT.

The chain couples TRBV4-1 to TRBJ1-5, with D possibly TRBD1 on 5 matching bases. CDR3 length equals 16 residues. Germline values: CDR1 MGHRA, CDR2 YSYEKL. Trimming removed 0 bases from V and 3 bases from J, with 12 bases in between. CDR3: CASSQEWGFVNQPQHF. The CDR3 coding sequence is TGCGCCAGCAGCCAAGAGTGGGGGTTTGTCAATCAGCCCCAGCATTTT.

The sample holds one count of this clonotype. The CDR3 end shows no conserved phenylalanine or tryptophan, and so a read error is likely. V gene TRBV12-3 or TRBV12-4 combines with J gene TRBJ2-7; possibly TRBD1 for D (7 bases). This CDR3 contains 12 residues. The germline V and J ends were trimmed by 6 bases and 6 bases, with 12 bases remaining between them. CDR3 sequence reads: CASSQGGSEQYI. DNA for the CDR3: TGTGCCAGCAGCCAGGGGGGAAGCGAGCAGTACATC.

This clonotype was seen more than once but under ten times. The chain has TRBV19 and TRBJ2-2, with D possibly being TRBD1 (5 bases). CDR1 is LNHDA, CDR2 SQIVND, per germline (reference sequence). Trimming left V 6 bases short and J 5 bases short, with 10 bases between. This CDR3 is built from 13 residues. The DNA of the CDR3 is TGTGCCAGTAGATTCCAGGGAACCGGGGAGCTGTTTTTT. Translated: CASRFQGTGELFF.

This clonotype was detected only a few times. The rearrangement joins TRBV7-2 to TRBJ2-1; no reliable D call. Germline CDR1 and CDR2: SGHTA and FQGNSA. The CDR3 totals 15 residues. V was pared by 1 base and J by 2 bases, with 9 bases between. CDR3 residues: CASSLEWSPYNEQFF. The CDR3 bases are TGTGCCAGCAGCTTAGAGTGGTCACCCTACAATGAGCAGTTCTTC.

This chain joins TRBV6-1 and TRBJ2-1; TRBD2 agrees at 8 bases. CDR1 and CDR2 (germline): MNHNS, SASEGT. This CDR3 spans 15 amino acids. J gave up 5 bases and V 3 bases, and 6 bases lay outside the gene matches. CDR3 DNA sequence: TGTGCCAGCAGTGATGGGACTAGGGCGAACAATGAGCAGTTCTTC. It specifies CASSDGTRANNEQFF.

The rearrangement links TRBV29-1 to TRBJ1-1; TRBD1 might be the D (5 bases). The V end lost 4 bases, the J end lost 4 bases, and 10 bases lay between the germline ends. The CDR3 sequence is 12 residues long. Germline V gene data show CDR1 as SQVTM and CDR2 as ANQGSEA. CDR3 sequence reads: CSVATGGTEAFF. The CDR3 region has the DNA TGCAGCGTTGCCACGGGGGGCACTGAAGCTTTCTTT. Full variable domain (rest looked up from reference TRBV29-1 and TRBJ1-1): SAVISQKPSRDICQRGTSLTIQCQVDSQVTMMFWYRQQPGQSLTLIATANQGSEATYESGFVIDKFPISRPNLTFSTLTVSNMSPEDSSIYLCSVATGGTEAFFGQGTRLTVV.

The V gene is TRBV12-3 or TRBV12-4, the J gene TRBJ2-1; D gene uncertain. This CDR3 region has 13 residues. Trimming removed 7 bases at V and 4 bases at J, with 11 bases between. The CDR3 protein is CASTRAEYNEQFF. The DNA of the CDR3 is TGTGCCAGCACCCGGGCCGAGTACAATGAGCAGTTCTTC.

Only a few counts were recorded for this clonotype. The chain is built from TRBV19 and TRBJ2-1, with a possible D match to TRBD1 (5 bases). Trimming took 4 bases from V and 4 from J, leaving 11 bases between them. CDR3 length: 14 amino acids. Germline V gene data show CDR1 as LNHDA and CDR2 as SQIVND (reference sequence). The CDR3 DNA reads TGTGCCAGTAGTAGTGACAGTTTTTACAATGAGCAGTTCTTC. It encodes CASSSDSFYNEQFF.